The clone carrying this TCR beta chain has a handful of counts. Its target is not known. Unique molecular identifiers were added to individual cDNA molecules. One entry per CDR3 protein, called by TCRdb with MiXCR from the 5' RACE reads. This table has roughly 86,000 distinct CDR3 sequences, under 15% appearing once. The CDR3 is 17 residues long. Germline CDR1 and CDR2: KGHSH and LQKENI. Trimming removed 0 bases from V and 0 bases from J, with 12 bases in between. This sample was taken from a study of early T cells in non-severe SARS-CoV-2 infection. Study summary: Bulk RNA isolated from unsorted whole blood underwent sequencing; chains were not paired. Notes on the study in general: The VDJdb matching leaned toward anti-spike CD8 responses and overlooked private and CD4 specificities.

This chain joins TRBV18 and TRBJ2-1; D is uncertain. The clonotype was recovered from an adult who was a healthcare worker with PCR-confirmed SARS-CoV-2 infection or an uninfected control (not recorded which). Sequencing was performed on whole blood. CDR3 coding DNA: TGTGCCAGCTCACCACCGCAGAGGAGCAGCTCCTACAATGAGCAGTTCTTC. Translating it yields CASSPPQRSSSYNEQFF.